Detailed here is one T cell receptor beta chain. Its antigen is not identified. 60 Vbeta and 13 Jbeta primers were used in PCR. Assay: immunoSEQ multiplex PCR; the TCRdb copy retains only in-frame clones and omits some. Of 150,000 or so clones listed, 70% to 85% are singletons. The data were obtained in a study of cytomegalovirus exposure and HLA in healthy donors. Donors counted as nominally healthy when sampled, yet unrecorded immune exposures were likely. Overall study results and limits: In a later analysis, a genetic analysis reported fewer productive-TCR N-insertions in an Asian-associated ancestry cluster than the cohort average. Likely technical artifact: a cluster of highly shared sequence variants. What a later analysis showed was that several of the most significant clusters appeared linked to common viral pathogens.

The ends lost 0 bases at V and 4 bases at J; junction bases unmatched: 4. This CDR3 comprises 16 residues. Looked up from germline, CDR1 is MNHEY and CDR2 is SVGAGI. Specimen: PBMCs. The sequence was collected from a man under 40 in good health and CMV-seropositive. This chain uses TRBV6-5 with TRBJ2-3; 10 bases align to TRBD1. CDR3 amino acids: CASSYSGQGGSDTQYF. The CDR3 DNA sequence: TGTGCCAGCAGTTACTCCGGACAGGGGGGTTCAGATACGCAGTATTTT.